This TCR beta chain derives from a study of early T cells in non-severe SARS-CoV-2 infection. Looking at the study overall: The authors sequenced bulk RNA from unsorted whole blood, leaving chains unpaired.

There are 13 residues in the CDR3. Germline V gene data show CDR1 as KGHDR and CDR2 as SFDVKD. The V and J ends lost 10 bases and 5 bases, in that order; junction bases with no gene match: 9. Study-level points and caveats: CD4 and private specificities were missed by VDJdb matching, which favored anti-spike CD8 responses.

Unique molecular identifier tags were affixed to discrete cDNA molecules. Each CDR3 protein gets one entry after TCRdb re-called the 5' RACE reads with MiXCR. The table includes 20,000 to 30,000 distinct CDR3 sequences, 3.5% to 5% detected once. Ten or more counts support this clonotype. Its antigen remains unknown. The origin of this receptor is an adult who was a healthcare worker with PCR-confirmed SARS-CoV-2 infection or an uninfected control (not recorded which). The material sequenced was whole blood. The chain employs TRBV24-1 and TRBJ2-7, with 8 bases fitting TRBD2. CDR3 in amino acids: CATSGGAKNEQYF. In DNA, the CDR3 is TGTGCCACTTCCGGGGGGGCGAAGAACGAGCAGTACTTC.